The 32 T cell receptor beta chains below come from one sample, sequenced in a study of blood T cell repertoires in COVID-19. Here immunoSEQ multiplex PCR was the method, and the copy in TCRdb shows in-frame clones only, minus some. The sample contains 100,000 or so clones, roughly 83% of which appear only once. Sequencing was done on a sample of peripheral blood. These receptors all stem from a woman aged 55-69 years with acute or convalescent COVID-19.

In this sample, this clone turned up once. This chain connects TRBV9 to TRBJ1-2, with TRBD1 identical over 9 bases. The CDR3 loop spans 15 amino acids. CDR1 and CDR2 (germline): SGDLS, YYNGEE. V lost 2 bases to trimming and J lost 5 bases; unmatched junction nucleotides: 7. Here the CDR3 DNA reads TGTGCCAGCAGCGTGGGACAGGGAATAAATTATGGCTACACCTTC. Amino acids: CASSVGQGINYGYTF. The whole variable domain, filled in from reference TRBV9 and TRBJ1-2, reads DSGVTQTPKHLITATGQRVTLRCSPRSGDLSVYWYQQSLDQGLQFLIQYYNGEERAKGNILERFSAQQFPDLHSELNLSSLELGDSALYFCASSVGQGINYGYTFGSGTRLTVV.

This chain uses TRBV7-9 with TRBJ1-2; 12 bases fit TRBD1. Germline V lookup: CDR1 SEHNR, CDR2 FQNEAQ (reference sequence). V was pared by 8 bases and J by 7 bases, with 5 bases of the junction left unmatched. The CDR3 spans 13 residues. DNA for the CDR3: TGTGCCAGCCTGACGGGACAGGGGGCTGGCTACACCTTC. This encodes CASLTGQGAGYTF.

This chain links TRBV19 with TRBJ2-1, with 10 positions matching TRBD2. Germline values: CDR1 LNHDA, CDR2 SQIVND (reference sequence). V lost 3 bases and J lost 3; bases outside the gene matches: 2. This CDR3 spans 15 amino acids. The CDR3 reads CASSISGGDYNEQFF. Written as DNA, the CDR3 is TGTGCCAGTAGTATCAGCGGGGGGGACTACAATGAGCAGTTCTTC.

The CDR3 loop is CASSPQDFYGYTF. For the CDR3, the DNA is TGTGCCAGCAGTCCCCAGGACTTCTATGGCTACACCTTC. This rearrangement joins TRBV12-3 or TRBV12-4 to TRBJ1-2; the D is unclear. The CDR3 loop spans 13 amino acids. Trimming removed 5 bases from V and 4 bases from J, with 11 bases in between.

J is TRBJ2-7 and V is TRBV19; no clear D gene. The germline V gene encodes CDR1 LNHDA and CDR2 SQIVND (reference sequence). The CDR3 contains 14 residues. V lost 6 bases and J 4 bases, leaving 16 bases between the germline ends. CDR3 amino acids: CASSLERFSYEQYF. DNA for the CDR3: TGTGCCAGTAGCCTGGAGCGATTCTCATACGAGCAGTACTTC.

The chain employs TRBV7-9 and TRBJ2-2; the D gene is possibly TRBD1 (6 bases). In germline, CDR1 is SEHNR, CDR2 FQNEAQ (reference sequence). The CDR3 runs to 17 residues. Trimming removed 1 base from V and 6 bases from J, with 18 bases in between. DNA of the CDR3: TGTGCCAGCAGCTTAGTTGAGAGCCAGGGGCTCCCCGGGGAGCTGTTTTTT. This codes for CASSLVESQGLPGELFF.

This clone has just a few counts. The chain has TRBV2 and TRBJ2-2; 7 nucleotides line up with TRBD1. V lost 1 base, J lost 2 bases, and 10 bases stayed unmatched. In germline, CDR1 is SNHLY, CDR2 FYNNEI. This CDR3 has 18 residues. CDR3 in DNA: TGTGCCAGCAGTGAAGGGACAGGAGCTGTTGGAAACACCGGGGAGCTGTTTTTT. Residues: CASSEGTGAVGNTGELFF.

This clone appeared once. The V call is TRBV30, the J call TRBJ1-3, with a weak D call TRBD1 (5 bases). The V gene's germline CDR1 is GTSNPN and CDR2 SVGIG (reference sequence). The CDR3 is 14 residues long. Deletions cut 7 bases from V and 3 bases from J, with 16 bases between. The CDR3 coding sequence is TGTGCCTTTGGTCCGGGGGGAGATGGAAACACCATATATTTT. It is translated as CAFGPGGDGNTIYF.

Here the CDR3 reads CATSDEGRIYGYTF. DNA of the CDR3: TGTGCCACCAGTGATGAGGGCAGGATCTATGGCTACACCTTC. The chain employs TRBV24-1 and TRBJ1-2; D is undetermined. Per germline, CDR1 KGHDR and CDR2 SFDVKD. This CDR3 is built from 14 residues. V lost 3 bases to trimming and J lost 4 bases, with 11 bases between them.

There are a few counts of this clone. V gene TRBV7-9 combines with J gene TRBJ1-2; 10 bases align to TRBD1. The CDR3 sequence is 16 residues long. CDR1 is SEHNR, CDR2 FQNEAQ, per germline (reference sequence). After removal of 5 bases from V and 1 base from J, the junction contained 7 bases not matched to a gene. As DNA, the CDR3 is TGTGCCAGCAGCGCGACCGGGGACAGGGGTAACTATGGCTACACCTTC. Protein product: CASSATGDRGNYGYTF.

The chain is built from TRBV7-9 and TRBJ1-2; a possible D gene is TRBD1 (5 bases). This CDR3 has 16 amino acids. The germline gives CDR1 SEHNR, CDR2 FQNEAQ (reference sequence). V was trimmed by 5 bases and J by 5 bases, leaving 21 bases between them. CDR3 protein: CASSPTGVPPLYGYTF. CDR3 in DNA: TGTGCCAGCAGCCCAACGGGGGTTCCCCCTCTGTATGGCTACACCTTC.

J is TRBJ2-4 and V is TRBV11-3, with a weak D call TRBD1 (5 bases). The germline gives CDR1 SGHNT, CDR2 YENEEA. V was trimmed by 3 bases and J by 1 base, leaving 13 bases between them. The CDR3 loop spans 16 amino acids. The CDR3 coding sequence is TGTGCCAGCAGCTTCCCGACAGTTGGGGCCAAAAACATTCAGTACTTC. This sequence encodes CASSFPTVGAKNIQYF.

CDR3 DNA sequence: TGTGCCAGCAGCCTGGAGGGTAGCGGGGGGGCATATGAGCAGTTCTTC. This codes for CASSLEGSGGAYEQFF. This chain joins TRBV5-6 and TRBJ2-1, with 11 bases matching TRBD2. The trim removed 4 bases at V and 8 bases at J, leaving 11 bases unmatched. The CDR3 extends over 16 amino acids. Looked up from germline, CDR1 is SGHDT and CDR2 is YYEEEE.

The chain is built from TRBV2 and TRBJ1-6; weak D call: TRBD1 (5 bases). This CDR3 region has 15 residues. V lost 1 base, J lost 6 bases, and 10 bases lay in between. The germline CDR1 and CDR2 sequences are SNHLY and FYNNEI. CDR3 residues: CASSEEGNRNSPLHF. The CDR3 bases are TGTGCCAGCAGTGAAGAGGGGAATCGTAATTCACCCCTCCACTTT.

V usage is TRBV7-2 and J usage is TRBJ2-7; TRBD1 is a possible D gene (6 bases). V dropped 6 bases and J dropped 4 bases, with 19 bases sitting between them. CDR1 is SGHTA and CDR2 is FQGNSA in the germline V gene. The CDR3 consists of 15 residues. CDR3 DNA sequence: TGTGCCAGCAGACCAGCGGCGTCAGGGGATTACGAGCAGTACTTC. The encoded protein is CASRPAASGDYEQYF.

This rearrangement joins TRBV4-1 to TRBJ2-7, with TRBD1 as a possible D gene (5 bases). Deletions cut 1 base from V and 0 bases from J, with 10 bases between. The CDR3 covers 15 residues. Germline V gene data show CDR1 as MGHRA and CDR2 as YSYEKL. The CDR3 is CASSQGTHSSYEQYF. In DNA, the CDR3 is TGCGCCAGCAGCCAAGGGACACATAGCTCCTACGAGCAGTACTTC.

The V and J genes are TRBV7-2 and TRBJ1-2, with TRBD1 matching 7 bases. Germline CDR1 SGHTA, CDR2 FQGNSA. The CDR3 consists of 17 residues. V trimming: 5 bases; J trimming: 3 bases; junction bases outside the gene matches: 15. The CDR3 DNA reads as TGTGCCAGCAGCGGAAGACAGGGCCCCAGGTCGGACTATGGCTACACCTTC. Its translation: CASSGRQGPRSDYGYTF.

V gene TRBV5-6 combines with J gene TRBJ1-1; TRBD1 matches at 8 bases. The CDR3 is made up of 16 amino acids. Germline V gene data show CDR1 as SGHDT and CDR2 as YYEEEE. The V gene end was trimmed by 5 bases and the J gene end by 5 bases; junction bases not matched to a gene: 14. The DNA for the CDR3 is TGTGCCAGCAGTCCAGGGGGCGGGTCCTTTGTTACTGAAGCTTTCTTT. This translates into CASSPGGGSFVTEAFF.

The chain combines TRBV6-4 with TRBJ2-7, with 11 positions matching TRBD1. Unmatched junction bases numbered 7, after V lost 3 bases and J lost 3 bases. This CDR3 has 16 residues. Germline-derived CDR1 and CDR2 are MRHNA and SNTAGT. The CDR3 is CASSDIPGTGGYEQYF. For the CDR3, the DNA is TGTGCCAGCAGTGATATCCCCGGGACAGGGGGCTACGAGCAGTACTTC.

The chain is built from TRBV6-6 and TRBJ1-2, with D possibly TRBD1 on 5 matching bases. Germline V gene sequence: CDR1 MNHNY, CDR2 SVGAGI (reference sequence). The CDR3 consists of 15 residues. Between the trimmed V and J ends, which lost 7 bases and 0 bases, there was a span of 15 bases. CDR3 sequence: CASTKDRAANYGYTF. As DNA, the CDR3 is TGTGCCAGCACCAAAGACAGAGCAGCTAACTATGGCTACACCTTC.

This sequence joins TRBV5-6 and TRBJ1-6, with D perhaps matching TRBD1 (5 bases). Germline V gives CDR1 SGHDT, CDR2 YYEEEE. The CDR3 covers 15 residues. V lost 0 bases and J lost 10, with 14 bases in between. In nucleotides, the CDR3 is TGTGCCAGCAGCTTGGTGGCTTCGGAGGGGTCACCCCTCCACTTT. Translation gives CASSLVASEGSPLHF.

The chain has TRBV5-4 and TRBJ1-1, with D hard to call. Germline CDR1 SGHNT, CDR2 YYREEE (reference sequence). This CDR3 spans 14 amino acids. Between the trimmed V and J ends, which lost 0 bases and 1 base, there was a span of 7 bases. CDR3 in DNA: TGTGCCAGCAGCTTGGTGGCGGGGAACACTGAAGCTTTCTTT. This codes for CASSLVAGNTEAFF.

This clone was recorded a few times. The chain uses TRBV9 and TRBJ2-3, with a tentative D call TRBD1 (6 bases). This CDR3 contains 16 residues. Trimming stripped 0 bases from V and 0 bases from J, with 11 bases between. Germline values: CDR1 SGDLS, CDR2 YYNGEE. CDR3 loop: CASSVAPGASTDTQYF. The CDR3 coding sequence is TGTGCCAGCAGCGTAGCTCCAGGGGCTAGCACAGATACGCAGTATTTT.

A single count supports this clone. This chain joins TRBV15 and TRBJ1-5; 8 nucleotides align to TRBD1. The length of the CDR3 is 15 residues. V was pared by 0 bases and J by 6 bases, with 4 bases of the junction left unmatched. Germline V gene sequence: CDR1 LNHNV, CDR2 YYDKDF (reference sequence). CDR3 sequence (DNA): TGTGCCACCAGCAGAGATTTAACAGGGGGTCAGCCCCAGCATTTT. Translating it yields CATSRDLTGGQPQHF.

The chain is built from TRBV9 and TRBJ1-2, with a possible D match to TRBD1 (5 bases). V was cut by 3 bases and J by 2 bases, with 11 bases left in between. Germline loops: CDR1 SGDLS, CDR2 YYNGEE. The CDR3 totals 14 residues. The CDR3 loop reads CASSARSGNYGYTF. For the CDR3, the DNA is TGTGCCAGCAGCGCCCGATCAGGGAACTATGGCTACACCTTC.

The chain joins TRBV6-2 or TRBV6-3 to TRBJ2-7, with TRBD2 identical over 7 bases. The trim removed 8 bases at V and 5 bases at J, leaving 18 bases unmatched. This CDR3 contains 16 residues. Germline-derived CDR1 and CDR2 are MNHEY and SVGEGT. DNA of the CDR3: TGTGCCAGCGGCCCGGGGGGTGGGGGAGTGGACGACGAGCAGTACTTC. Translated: CASGPGGGGVDDEQYF.

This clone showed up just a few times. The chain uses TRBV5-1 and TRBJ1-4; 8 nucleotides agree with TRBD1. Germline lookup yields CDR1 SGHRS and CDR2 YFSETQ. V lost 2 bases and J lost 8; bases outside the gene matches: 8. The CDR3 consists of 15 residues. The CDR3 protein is CASSFSGGADEKLFF. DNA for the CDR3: TGCGCCAGCAGCTTTTCAGGGGGCGCAGACGAAAAACTGTTTTTT.

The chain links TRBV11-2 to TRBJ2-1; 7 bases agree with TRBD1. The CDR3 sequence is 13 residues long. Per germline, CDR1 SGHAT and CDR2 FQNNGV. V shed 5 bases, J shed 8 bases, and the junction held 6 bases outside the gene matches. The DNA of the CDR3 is TGTGCCAGCAGCCGGAACAGGGGCTATGAGCAGTTCTTC. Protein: CASSRNRGYEQFF.

The chain's CDR3 is CASSPEGGDNQPQHF. For the CDR3, the DNA is TGTGCCAGCTCACCGGAGGGGGGGGACAATCAGCCCCAGCATTTT. This chain links TRBV18 with TRBJ1-5; possible D gene TRBD1, 6 bases. Trimming cost V 3 bases and J 3 bases, with 12 bases left between them. Per the germline V gene, CDR1 is KGHSH and CDR2 is LQKENI. CDR3 length: 15 residues.

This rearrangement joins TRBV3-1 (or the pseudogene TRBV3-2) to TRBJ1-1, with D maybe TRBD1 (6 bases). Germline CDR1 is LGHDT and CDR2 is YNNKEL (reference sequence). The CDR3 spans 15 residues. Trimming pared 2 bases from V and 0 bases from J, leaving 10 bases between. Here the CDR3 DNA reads TGTGCCAGCAGCCAAACAGGGTGGGTGAACACTGAAGCTTTCTTT. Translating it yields CASSQTGWVNTEAFF.

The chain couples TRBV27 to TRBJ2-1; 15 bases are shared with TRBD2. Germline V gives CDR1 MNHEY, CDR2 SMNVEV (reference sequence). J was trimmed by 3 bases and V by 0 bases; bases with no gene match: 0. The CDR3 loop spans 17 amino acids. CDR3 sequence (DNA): TGTGCCAGCAGTTTATCGGGACTAGCGGGGGGCTACAATGAGCAGTTCTTC. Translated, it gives CASSLSGLAGGYNEQFF.

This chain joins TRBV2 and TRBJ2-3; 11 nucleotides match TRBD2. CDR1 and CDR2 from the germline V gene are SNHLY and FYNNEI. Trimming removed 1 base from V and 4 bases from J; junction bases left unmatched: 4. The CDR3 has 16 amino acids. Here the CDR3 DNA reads TGTGCCAGCAGTGAAGGTAGCGGGGGGGCCTCAGATACGCAGTATTTT. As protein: CASSEGSGGASDTQYF.